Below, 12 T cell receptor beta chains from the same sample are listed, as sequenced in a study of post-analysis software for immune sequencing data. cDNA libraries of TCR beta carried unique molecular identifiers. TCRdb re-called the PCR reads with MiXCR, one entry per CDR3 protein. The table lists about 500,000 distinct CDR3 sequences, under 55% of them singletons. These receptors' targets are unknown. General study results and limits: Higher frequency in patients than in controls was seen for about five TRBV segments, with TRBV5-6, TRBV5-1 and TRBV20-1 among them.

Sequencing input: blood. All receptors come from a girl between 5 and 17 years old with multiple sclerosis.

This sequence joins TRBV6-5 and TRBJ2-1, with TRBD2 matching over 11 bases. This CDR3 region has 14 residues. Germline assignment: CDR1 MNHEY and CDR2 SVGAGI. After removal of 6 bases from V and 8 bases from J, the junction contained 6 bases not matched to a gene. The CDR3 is CASRRTSGSHEQFF. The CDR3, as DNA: TGTGCCAGCAGAAGGACTAGCGGGTCCCATGAGCAGTTCTTC.

The CDR3 loop reads CAIRRQGQTDTQYF. The CDR3 DNA follows: TGTGCCATCAGAAGACAGGGTCAGACAGATACGCAGTATTTT. V gene TRBV10-3 combines with J gene TRBJ2-3; TRBD1 aligns across 7 bases. V was clipped by 6 bases and J by 3 bases; unmatched bases: 6. Looked up from germline, CDR1 is ENHRY and CDR2 is SYGVKD. The CDR3 loop spans 14 amino acids.

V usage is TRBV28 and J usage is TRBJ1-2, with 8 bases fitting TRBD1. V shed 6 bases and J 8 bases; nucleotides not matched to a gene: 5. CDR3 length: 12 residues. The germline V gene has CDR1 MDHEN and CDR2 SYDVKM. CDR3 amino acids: CASRPDREGYTF. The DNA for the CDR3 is TGTGCCAGCAGACCGGACAGGGAGGGCTACACCTTC.

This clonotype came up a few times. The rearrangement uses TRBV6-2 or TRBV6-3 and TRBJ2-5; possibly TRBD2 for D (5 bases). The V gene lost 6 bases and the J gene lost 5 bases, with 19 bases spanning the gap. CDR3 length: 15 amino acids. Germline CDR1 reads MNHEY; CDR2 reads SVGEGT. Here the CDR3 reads CASSYLLDVVETQYF. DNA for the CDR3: TGTGCCAGCAGCTATTTACTAGACGTTGTGGAGACCCAGTACTTC.

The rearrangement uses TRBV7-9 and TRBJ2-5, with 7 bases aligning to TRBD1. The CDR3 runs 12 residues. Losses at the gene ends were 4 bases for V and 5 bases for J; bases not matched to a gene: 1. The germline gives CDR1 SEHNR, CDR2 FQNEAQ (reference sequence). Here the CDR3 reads CASSSQGETQYF. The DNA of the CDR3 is TGTGCCAGCAGCTCACAGGGGGAGACCCAGTACTTC.

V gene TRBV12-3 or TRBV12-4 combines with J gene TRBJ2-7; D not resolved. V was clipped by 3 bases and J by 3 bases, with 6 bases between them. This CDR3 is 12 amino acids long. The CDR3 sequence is CASSFPDYEQYF. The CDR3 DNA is TGTGCCAGCAGTTTTCCGGACTACGAGCAGTACTTC.

In DNA form, the CDR3 reads TGTGCCAGCAGCCGTGGGGGGCGCGGTTACGAGCAGTACTTC. Translated: CASSRGGRGYEQYF. This sequence joins TRBV6-4 and TRBJ2-4; D tentatively fits TRBD1 or TRBD2 (6 bases each). The J call may not be correct, given that the DNA end is closer to TRBJ2-7. The CDR3 has 14 residues. Germline CDR1 and CDR2: MRHNA and SNTAGT.

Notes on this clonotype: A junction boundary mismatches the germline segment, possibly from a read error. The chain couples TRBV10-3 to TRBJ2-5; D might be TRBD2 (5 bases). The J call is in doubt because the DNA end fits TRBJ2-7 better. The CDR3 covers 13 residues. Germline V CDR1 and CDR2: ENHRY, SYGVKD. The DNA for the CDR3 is TGTGCCGTCAGTGAGGGCGAAGAGTACGAGCAGTACTTC. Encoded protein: CAVSEGEEYEQYF.

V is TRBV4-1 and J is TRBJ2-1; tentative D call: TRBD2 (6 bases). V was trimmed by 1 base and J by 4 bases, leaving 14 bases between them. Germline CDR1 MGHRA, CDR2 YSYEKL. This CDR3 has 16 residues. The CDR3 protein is CASSQGGAGIYNEQFF. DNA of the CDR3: TGCGCCAGCAGCCAAGGAGGAGCGGGTATTTACAATGAGCAGTTCTTC.

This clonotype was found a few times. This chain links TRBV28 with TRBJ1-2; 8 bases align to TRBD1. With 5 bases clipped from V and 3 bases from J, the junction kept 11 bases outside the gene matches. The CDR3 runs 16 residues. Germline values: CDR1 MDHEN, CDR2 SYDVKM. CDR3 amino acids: CASSPWTGRPHYGYTF. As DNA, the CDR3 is TGTGCCAGCAGTCCGTGGACAGGGCGGCCCCACTATGGCTACACCTTC.

The CDR3 bases are TGTGCCAGCAGTTGGACTAGCGGGAGGGCCACAGATACGCAGTATTTT. Residues: CASSWTSGRATDTQYF. This chain links TRBV27 with TRBJ2-3, with TRBD2 identical over 15 bases. The junction had 1 base not matched to a gene; V was cut back by 4 bases and J by 2 bases. This CDR3 has 16 amino acids. CDR1 is MNHEY, CDR2 SMNVEV, per germline (reference sequence).

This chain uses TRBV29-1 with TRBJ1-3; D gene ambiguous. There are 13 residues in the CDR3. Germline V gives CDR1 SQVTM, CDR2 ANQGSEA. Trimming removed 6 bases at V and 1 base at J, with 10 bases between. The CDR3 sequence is CSVPGVSGNTIYF. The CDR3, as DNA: TGCAGCGTGCCCGGGGTATCTGGAAACACCATATATTTT. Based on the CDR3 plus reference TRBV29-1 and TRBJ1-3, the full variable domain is SAVISQKPSRDICQRGTSLTIQCQVDSQVTMMFWYRQQPGQSLTLIATANQGSEATYESGFVIDKFPISRPNLTFSTLTVSNMSPEDSSIYLCSVPGVSGNTIYFGEGSWLTVV.